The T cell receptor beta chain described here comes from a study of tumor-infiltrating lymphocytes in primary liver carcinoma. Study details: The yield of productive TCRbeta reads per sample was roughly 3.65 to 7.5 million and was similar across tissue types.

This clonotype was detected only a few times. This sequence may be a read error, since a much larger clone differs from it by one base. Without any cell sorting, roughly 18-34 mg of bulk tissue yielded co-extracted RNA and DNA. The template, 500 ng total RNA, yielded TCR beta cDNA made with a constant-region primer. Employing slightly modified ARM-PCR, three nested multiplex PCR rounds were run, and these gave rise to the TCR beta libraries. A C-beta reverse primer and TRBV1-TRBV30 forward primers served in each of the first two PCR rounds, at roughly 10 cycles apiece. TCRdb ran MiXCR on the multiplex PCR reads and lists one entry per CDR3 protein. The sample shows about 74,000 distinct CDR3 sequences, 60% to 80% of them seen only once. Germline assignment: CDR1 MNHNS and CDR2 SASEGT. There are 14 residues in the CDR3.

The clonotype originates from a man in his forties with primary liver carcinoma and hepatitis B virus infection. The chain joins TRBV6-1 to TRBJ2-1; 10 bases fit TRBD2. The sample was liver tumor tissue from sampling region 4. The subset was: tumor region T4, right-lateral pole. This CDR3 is CTSRLAGAVGEQFF. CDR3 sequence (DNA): TGTACCAGCAGGCTAGCGGGAGCCGTGGGTGAGCAGTTCTTC.